The 17 T cell receptor beta chains below come from one sample, sequenced in a study of blood T cell repertoires in COVID-19. Only in-frame clones appear in the TCRdb table, and some are missing; sequencing was by immunoSEQ multiplex PCR. The table has roughly 190,000 clones, around 84% seen once. The sample comprised peripheral blood. These receptors all stem from a man between 25 and 39 years old with active or convalescent COVID-19.

The chain joins TRBV12-3 or TRBV12-4 to TRBJ2-2; the D gene is possibly TRBD2 (5 bases). The CDR3 covers 13 residues. Trimming shortened V by 2 bases and J by 5 bases, and 6 bases separated the two germline ends. CDR3 DNA sequence: TGTGCCAGCAGTTTACGGGAAACCGGGGAGCTGTTTTTT. It codes for CASSLRETGELFF.

The chain joins TRBV6-2 or TRBV6-3 to TRBJ1-1, with no clear D. Germline assignment: CDR1 MNHEY and CDR2 SVGEGT. V gave up 6 bases and J gave up 0 bases, with 8 bases separating them. The CDR3 is 13 residues long. Here the CDR3 DNA reads TGTGCCAGCAGCAGCCCTATGAACACTGAAGCTTTCTTT. This translates into CASSSPMNTEAFF.

The chain is built from TRBV6-5 and TRBJ2-2; TRBD1 agrees at 9 bases. In germline, CDR1 is MNHEY, CDR2 SVGAGI. The trim removed 6 bases at V and 4 bases at J, leaving 6 bases unmatched. The CDR3 runs to 15 residues. CDR3 amino acids: CASSGDRVVTGELFF. For the CDR3, the DNA is TGTGCCAGCAGCGGGGACAGGGTAGTCACCGGGGAGCTGTTTTTT.

This chain links TRBV7-9 with TRBJ2-7, with unresolved D. The CDR3 covers 14 residues. Trimming removed 2 bases from V and 6 bases from J, with 14 bases in between. Germline loops: CDR1 SEHNR, CDR2 FQNEAQ (reference sequence). The CDR3 DNA follows: TGTGCCAGCAGCTTATACAGCAGCATGGCCGAGCAGTACGTC. Protein sequence: CASSLYSSMAEQYV.

This clone was seen a single time. The rearrangement uses TRBV7-9 and TRBJ2-3; 8 bases map to TRBD1. The CDR3 extends over 16 amino acids. The germline V gene encodes CDR1 SEHNR and CDR2 FQNEAQ (reference sequence). The V and J ends lost 5 bases and 0 bases, in that order; junction bases with no gene match: 7. For the CDR3, the DNA is TGTGCCAGCAGCCCTAGACAGGGGAAAAGCACAGATACGCAGTATTTT. Translated, it gives CASSPRQGKSTDTQYF.

This clone has only a few counts. The chain joins TRBV4-1 to TRBJ1-5, with TRBD1 matching over 7 bases. The ends lost 0 bases at V and 1 base at J; junction bases unmatched: 12. CDR3 length equals 19 residues. The V gene's germline CDR1 is MGHRA and CDR2 YSYEKL. The chain's CDR3 is CASSQDTNRGRTSNQPQHF. CDR3 bases: TGCGCCAGCAGCCAAGACACCAACAGGGGAAGGACGAGCAATCAGCCCCAGCATTTT.

The chain joins TRBV29-1 to TRBJ2-4; TRBD1 might be the D (6 bases). V dropped 6 bases and J dropped 4 bases, with 13 bases sitting between them. The CDR3 length is 13 residues. CDR1 and CDR2 from the germline V gene are SQVTM and ANQGSEA. DNA of the CDR3: TGCAGCGTGGTACCCCAGGGGAAAAACATTCAGTACTTC. It codes for CSVVPQGKNIQYF.

The genes are TRBV25-1 and TRBJ1-2, with TRBD1 matching 9 bases. Germline CDR1 is MGHDK and CDR2 is SYGVNS. The length of the CDR3 is 15 residues. The V segment lost 4 bases and the J segment 4 bases; nucleotides outside the gene matches: 7. The CDR3 DNA reads as TGTGCCAGCAGTGGGGGGACAGGGATCCCCTATGGCTACACCTTC. Protein: CASSGGTGIPYGYTF.

CDR3 sequence reads: CASSGQGNSPLHF. CDR3 DNA: TGTGCCAGCAGTGGACAGGGCAATTCACCCCTCCACTTT. The chain joins TRBV12-3 or TRBV12-4 to TRBJ1-6; 8 nucleotides line up with TRBD1. The CDR3 extends over 13 amino acids. Trimming took 5 bases from V and 7 from J; bases not matched to a gene: 1.

This clone has only a few counts. The chain has TRBV3-1 (or the pseudogene TRBV3-2) and TRBJ1-1, with TRBD1 matching 10 bases. The CDR3 has 15 residues. Germline V gene data show CDR1 as LGHDT and CDR2 as YNNKEL (reference sequence). V trimming: 6 bases; J trimming: 4 bases; junction bases outside the gene matches: 8. CDR3 nucleotide sequence: TGTGCCAGCAGTTTGACAGGGGGCGCGAGCACTGAAGCTTTCTTT. This gives the protein CASSLTGGASTEAFF.

This chain links TRBV24-1 with TRBJ1-2; D might be TRBD1 (6 bases). Trimming removed 4 bases at V and 6 bases at J, with 17 bases between. The CDR3 is 15 residues long. Per the germline V gene, CDR1 is KGHDR and CDR2 is SFDVKD. The CDR3 DNA is TGTGCCACCAGTGACTTCGATCAGGGGTCACATGGCTACACCTTC. Amino acids: CATSDFDQGSHGYTF.

The chain has TRBV18 and TRBJ2-3; 9 bases are a match to TRBD2. This CDR3 spans 16 amino acids. Losses at the gene ends were 3 bases for V and 0 bases for J; bases not matched to a gene: 4. The germline CDR1 and CDR2 sequences are KGHSH and LQKENI. The CDR3 is CASSPRLAESTDTQYF. DNA of the CDR3: TGTGCCAGCTCACCGCGACTAGCGGAGAGCACAGATACGCAGTATTTT.

The CDR3 loop is CTSSRRGGGYEQYV. CDR3 coding DNA: TGCACCAGCAGCCGGCGGGGGGGCGGGTACGAGCAGTACGTC. The J gene is TRBJ2-7, the V gene TRBV1; the table's D call, TRBD2, has no DNA check behind it. TRBV1 is a pseudogene. The CDR3 runs to 14 residues.

This chain joins TRBV3-1 (or the pseudogene TRBV3-2) and TRBJ2-1; no clear D gene. The V gene's germline CDR1 is LGHDT and CDR2 YNNKEL (reference sequence). The CDR3 consists of 16 residues. Trimming took off 4 bases at V and 4 bases at J, with 17 bases between the two ends. CDR3 region: CASSPNPAALYNEQFF. CDR3 bases: TGTGCCAGCAGCCCCAACCCCGCGGCGCTATACAATGAGCAGTTCTTC.

V and J are TRBV6-2 or TRBV6-3 and TRBJ1-1; possibly TRBD1 for D (5 bases). The V end was cut by 0 bases, the J end by 2 bases, with 19 bases between. The CDR3 has 18 amino acids. CDR1 is MNHEY, CDR2 SVGEGT, per germline. The CDR3 protein is CASSYSAVGGARNTEAFF. Written as DNA, the CDR3 is TGTGCCAGCAGTTACTCGGCGGTGGGGGGAGCGAGAAACACTGAAGCTTTCTTT.

This clone was seen once. V and J are TRBV5-6 and TRBJ1-4; D gene uncertain. Germline lookup yields CDR1 SGHDT and CDR2 YYEEEE. This CDR3 is built from 16 residues. Trimming removed 1 base at V and 6 bases at J, with 16 bases between. The CDR3 here is CASSLSPGVADEKLFF. CDR3 bases: TGTGCCAGCAGCTTGTCCCCGGGTGTTGCAGATGAAAAACTGTTTTTT.

The rearrangement links TRBV5-4 to TRBJ1-2; D may be TRBD1 (6 bases). Trimming stripped 3 bases from V and 0 bases from J, with 15 bases between. CDR1 and CDR2 (germline): SGHNT, YYREEE (reference sequence). The CDR3 length is 16 residues. For the CDR3, the DNA is TGTGCCAGCAGCTCTGCCGTGGGGGCAGCTAACTATGGCTACACCTTC. It specifies CASSSAVGAANYGYTF.